The subject of this entry is one T cell receptor (beta chain). Repertoires were generated with immunoSEQ multiplex PCR, while TCRdb's copy carries only in-frame clones and drops some. The sample comprises around 280,000 clones, approximately 88% of which are singletons, and over 6% rests with the top ten. Germline lookup yields CDR1 MNHEY and CDR2 SMNVEV (reference sequence). V was clipped by 1 base and J by 7 bases, with 11 bases between them. This CDR3 contains 13 residues. The data were obtained in a study of blood T cell repertoires in COVID-19. Sequencing used PBMCs or T cells enriched from blood (not recorded which). This receptor was identified in a woman in her forties who had recovered from COVID-19. The chain employs TRBV27 and TRBJ2-7; D possibly corresponds to TRBD2 (5 bases). CDR3 loop: CASSLLSSGEQYF. The CDR3 bases are TGTGCCAGCAGTTTATTATCTTCGGGGGAGCAGTACTTC.